Detailed here is one T cell receptor beta chain. Its target is not known. Researchers ran the PCR with 60 Vbeta and 13 Jbeta primers. Data came from immunoSEQ multiplex PCR; TCRdb stores just in-frame clones and leaves some out. This sample's table reports under 200,000 clones. The sample originates from a study of cytomegalovirus exposure and HLA in healthy donors. Study outcomes and limitations: Reports indicate that TCR beta sequences accurately predicted the HLA-A and HLA-B alleles of most subjects. Association of a missense DCLRE1C variant with TCR beta V- and J-gene trimming was reported in a later analysis. Further analysis, carried out later, found HLA-associated TCR beta chains more clonally expanded than equally common other chains.

Input material: PBMCs. The TCR comes from a man aged 30 to 39 in good health and CMV-seronegative.

CDR3 coding DNA: TGTGCCAGTAGTCCGCGGGACAGGGCCTACAATGAGCAGTTCTTC. Translation: CASSPRDRAYNEQFF. The V call is TRBV19, the J call TRBJ2-1; 9 nucleotides agree with TRBD1. This CDR3 region has 15 residues. V gave up 5 bases and J gave up 2 bases; unmatched junction bases: 4. From germline, CDR1 is LNHDA and CDR2 SQIVND (reference sequence).